This T cell receptor (beta chain) was sequenced in a study of CD8 T cells in ankylosing spondylitis. The CDR3 sequence is 13 residues long. Germline V gene data show CDR1 as SEHNR and CDR2 as FQNEAQ (reference sequence). Trimming took off 5 bases at V and 2 bases at J, with 9 bases between the two ends. TCR beta libraries were made by quantitative 5'-RACE with molecular barcodes. In TCRdb, the 5' RACE reads were re-called with MiXCR into one record per CDR3 protein. The sample has under 450,000 distinct CDR3 sequences, approximately 17% seen once. General study points: A motif of roughly eight highly homologous TCR beta variants was seen as apparently characteristic of ankylosing spondylitis blood.

A note on this clonotype: The target antigen is unknown.

The V gene is TRBV7-9, the J gene TRBJ1-2; D unclear. Input material: blood, either unsorted or a sorted T cell fraction (not recorded which). The sequence came from a male donor with ankylosing spondylitis. Here the CDR3 reads CASSPPKNYGYTF. The DNA of the CDR3 is TGTGCCAGCAGCCCCCCAAAGAACTATGGCTACACCTTC. The variable domain in full, with the rest retrieved from reference TRBV7-9 and TRBJ1-2, is DTGVSQNPRHKITKRGQNVTFRCDPISEHNRLYWYRQTLGQGPEFLTYFQNEAQLEKSRLLSDRFSAERPKGSFSTLEIQRTEQGDSAMYLCASSPPKNYGYTFGSGTRLTVV.